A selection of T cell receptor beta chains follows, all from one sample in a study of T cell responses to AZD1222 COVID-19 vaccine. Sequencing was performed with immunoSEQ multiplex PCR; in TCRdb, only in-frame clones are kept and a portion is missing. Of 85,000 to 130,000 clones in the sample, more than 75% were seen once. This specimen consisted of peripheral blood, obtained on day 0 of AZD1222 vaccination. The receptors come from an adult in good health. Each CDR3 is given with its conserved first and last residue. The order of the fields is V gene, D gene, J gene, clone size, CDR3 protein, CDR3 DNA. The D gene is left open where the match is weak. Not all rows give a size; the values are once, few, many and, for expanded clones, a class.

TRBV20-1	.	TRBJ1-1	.	CSASRDLNTEAFF	TGCAGTGCTAGTAGGGACCTGAACACTGAAGCTTTCTTT
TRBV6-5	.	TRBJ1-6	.	CASSTRANSPLHF	TGTGCCAGCAGTACCCGGGCCAATTCACCCCTCCACTTT
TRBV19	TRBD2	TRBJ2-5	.	CASSTTGLGDQYF	TGTGCCAGTAGTACAACCGGACTAGGGGACCAGTACTTC
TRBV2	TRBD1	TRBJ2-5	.	CASRGQVGEETQYF	TGTGCCAGCAGGGGACAGGTGGGGGAAGAGACCCAGTACTTC
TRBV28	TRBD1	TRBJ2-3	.	CASSSPDRETQYF	TGTGCCAGCAGTTCCCCGGACAGGGAGACGCAGTATTTT
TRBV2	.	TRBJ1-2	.	CASRGVGYTF	TGTGCCAGCAGGGGAGTTGGCTACACCTTC
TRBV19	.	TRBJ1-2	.	CASSINLQAYYGYTF	TGTGCCAGTAGTATCAATCTTCAGGCGTACTATGGCTACACCTTC
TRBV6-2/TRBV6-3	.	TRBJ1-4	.	CASSYGGAGEKLFF	TGTGCCAGCAGTTACGGGGGGGCCGGTGAAAAACTGTTTTTT
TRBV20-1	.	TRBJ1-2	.	CSASFQGSGGGYTF	TGCAGTGCTAGTTTTCAGGGTAGCGGGGGGGGCTACACCTTC
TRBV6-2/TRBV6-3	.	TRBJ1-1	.	CASSYSPWGKGNTEAFF	TGTGCCAGCAGTTATAGTCCCTGGGGGAAGGGGAACACTGAAGCTTTCTTT
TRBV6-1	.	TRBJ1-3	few	CASSDQAAGNTIYF	TGTGCCAGCAGTGATCAGGCGGCGGGAAACACCATATATTTT
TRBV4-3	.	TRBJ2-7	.	CASSQGRGGISYEQYF	TGCGCCAGCAGCCAAGGGAGAGGGGGGATCTCCTACGAGCAGTACTTC
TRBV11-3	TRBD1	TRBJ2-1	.	CASSIRGLGYDEQFF	TGTGCCAGCAGCATCAGGGGGCTGGGTTATGATGAGCAGTTCTTC
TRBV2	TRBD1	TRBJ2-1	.	CASDRGGDGNEQFF	TGTGCCAGCGACAGGGGGGGCGATGGCAATGAGCAGTTCTTC
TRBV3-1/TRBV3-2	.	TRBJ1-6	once	CASSQEWAGVLPLHF	TGTGCCAGCAGCCAAGAGTGGGCAGGGGTTCTCCCCCTCCACTTT
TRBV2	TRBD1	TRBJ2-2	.	CASRTGTGNLANTGELFF	TGTGCCAGCAGGACCGGGACAGGGAACCTCGCGAACACCGGGGAGCTGTTTTTT
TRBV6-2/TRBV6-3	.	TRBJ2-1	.	CASSPDHYNEQFF	TGTGCCAGCAGTCCCGACCATTACAATGAGCAGTTCTTC
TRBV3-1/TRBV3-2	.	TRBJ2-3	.	CASSQGGKAVGDTQYF	TGTGCCAGCAGCCAAGGGGGTAAAGCGGTTGGAGATACGCAGTATTTT
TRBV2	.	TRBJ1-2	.	CASTFELRDYGYTF	TGTGCCAGCACATTCGAGCTACGGGACTATGGCTACACCTTC
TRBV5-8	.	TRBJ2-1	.	CASSFQGRTYNEQFF	TGTGCCAGCAGCTTTCAGGGTAGAACCTACAATGAGCAGTTCTTC
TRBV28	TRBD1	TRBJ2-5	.	CASSLRGRQGSGKETQYF	TGTGCCAGCAGTTTACGGGGGAGACAGGGGTCGGGTAAAGAGACCCAGTACTTC
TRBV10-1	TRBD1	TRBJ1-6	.	CAPRPPGDRDNSPLHF	TGCGCCCCCCGTCCCCCGGGGGACAGGGATAATTCACCCCTCCACTTT
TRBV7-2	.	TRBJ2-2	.	CASSLGQNTGELFF	TGTGCCAGCAGCTTAGGTCAGAATACGGGGGAGCTGTTTTTT
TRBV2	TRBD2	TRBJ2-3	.	CASRFQRGRGTDTQYF	TGTGCCAGCAGGTTCCAGCGGGGGCGGGGCACAGATACGCAGTATTTT
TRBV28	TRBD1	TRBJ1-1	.	CASSTPLPRQGMRNTEAFF	TGTGCCAGCAGTACCCCCCTCCCCCGACAGGGAATGAGGAACACTGAAGCTTTCTTT
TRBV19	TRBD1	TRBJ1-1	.	CASSRGQVNTEAFF	TGTGCCAGTAGTCGGGGACAGGTGAACACTGAAGCTTTCTTT
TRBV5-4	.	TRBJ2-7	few	CASSLDRGSYEQYF	TGTGCCAGCAGCTTGGACCGGGGCTCCTACGAGCAGTACTTC
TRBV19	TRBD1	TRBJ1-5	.	CASSEGQGSLQPQHF	TGTGCCAGTAGTGAGGGACAGGGGTCCCTTCAGCCCCAGCATTTT
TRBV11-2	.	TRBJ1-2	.	CASSLAVTANYGYTF	TGTGCCAGCAGCTTAGCCGTGACTGCTAACTATGGCTACACCTTC
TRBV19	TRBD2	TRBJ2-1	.	CASSFAGEEQFF	TGTGCCAGTAGTTTTGCGGGGGAGGAGCAGTTCTTC
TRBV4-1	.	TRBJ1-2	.	CASSQPQGRNGYTF	TGCGCCAGCAGCCAACCGCAGGGTAGGAATGGCTACACCTTC
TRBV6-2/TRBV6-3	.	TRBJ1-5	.	CASSRRRRGRSNQPQHF	TGTGCCAGCAGTCGCCGACGTCGGGGCCGTAGCAATCAGCCCCAGCATTTT
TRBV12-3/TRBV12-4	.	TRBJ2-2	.	CASSFVGSRELFF	TGTGCCAGCAGTTTTGTGGGGAGCCGGGAGCTGTTTTTT
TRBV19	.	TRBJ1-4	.	CASRSQGSPTTNEKLFF	TGTGCCAGTAGATCACAGGGTTCGCCTACAACTAATGAAAAACTGTTTTTT
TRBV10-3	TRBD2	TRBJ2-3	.	CAISGTSGRYTDTQYF	TGTGCCATCAGTGGAACTAGCGGGCGCTACACAGATACGCAGTATTTT
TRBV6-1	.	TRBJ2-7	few	CASSEIGGDGEQYF	TGTGCCAGCAGTGAAATAGGGGGGGACGGCGAGCAGTACTTC
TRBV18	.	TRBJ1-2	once	CASSPRPGPGPYGYTF	TGTGCCAGCTCACCACGACCCGGGCCGGGCCCCTATGGCTACACCTTC
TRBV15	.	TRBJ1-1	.	CATERDKENTEAFF	TGTGCCACGGAACGGGACAAAGAGAACACTGAAGCTTTCTTT
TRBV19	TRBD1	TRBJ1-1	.	CASSSTGDSEAFF	TGTGCCAGTAGTTCGACCGGGGACAGTGAAGCTTTCTTT
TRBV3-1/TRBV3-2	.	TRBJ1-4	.	CASSQGGAINEKLFF	TGTGCCAGCAGCCAGGGGGGGGCAATTAATGAAAAACTGTTTTTT
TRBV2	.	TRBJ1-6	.	CASSRTRDSPLHF	TGTGCCAGCAGCAGGACTAGGGATTCACCCCTCCACTTT
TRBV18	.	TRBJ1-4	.	CASSLNPSSQGEKLFF	TGTGCCAGCTCACTGAACCCGTCTTCGCAAGGTGAAAAACTGTTTTTT
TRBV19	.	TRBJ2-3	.	CASSTLGVGGGAADTQYF	TGTGCCAGTAGTACATTAGGGGTCGGTGGGGGGGCCGCGGATACGCAGTATTTT
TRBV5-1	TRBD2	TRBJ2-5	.	CASSLQAGGLQETQYF	TGCGCCAGCAGCTTGCAAGCGGGGGGGCTCCAAGAGACCCAGTACTTC
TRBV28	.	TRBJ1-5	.	CASSLVGSQPQHF	TGTGCCAGCAGTTTAGTGGGATCCCAGCCCCAGCATTTT
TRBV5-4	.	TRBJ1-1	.	CASSYPGRGRNTEAFF	TGTGCCAGCAGCTACCCAGGGCGGGGACGGAACACTGAAGCTTTCTTT
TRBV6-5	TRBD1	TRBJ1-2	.	CASSSDRGGYGYTF	TGTGCCAGCAGTTCAGACAGGGGTGGGTATGGCTACACCTTC